These T cell receptor beta chains were read from a single sample in a study of blood T cell repertoires in COVID-19. Generated by immunoSEQ multiplex PCR, the TCRdb table keeps only in-frame clones and is missing some. The sample holds about 150,000 clones, 75% to 90% seen once. The sequenced sample was peripheral blood. All receptors come from a young man with COVID-19, enrolled during active disease. Each CDR3 is given with its conserved first and last residue. The order of the fields is D gene, V gene, clone size, J gene, CDR3 DNA, CDR3 protein. D genes are given only for firm matches. Expanded clones get a size class; other rows say once, few or many, or leave the size out.

TRBD2	TRBV7-2	NA	TRBJ2-1	TGTGCCAGCAGCTTAGCGTCCGGCGGGAGGGCCGATCTGTTCTTC	CASSLASGGRADLFF
NA	TRBV11-2	once	TRBJ2-3	TGTGCCAGCAGCTTACGTAGAGCCACAGGAAATACGCAGTATTTT	CASSLRRATGNTQYF
TRBD2	TRBV6-2/TRBV6-3	NA	TRBJ2-2	TGTGCCAGCAGTTACCTAGCGGGGAACACCGGGGAGCTGTTTTTT	CASSYLAGNTGELFF
NA	TRBV6-2/TRBV6-3	NA	TRBJ1-5	TGTGCCAGCAGTTACAGACAGAAGAATCAGCCCCAGCATTTT	CASSYRQKNQPQHF
NA	TRBV7-5	once	TRBJ1-5	TGTGCCAGAAGCTTCCCCGAGTGTGGGAGTTTTAAGTATTGGGGCAATCAGCCCCAGCATTTT	CARSFPECGSFKYWGNQPQHF
NA	TRBV5-1	NA	TRBJ2-2	TGCGCCAGCAGCTTGGTGCAGGGTCGACAGGAGCTGTTTTTT	CASSLVQGRQELFF
TRBD2	TRBV7-9	few	TRBJ2-1	TGTGCCAGCAGCTTGACCGGACTAGCGGCTACCTACAATGAGCAGTTCTTC	CASSLTGLAATYNEQFF
NA	TRBV10-3	NA	TRBJ2-1	TGTGCCATCAGGGTACTAGGCAGCTCCTACAATGAGCAGTTCTTC	CAIRVLGSSYNEQFF
NA	TRBV7-2	NA	TRBJ2-3	TGTGCCAGCAGCTTACCAGGGCTCAGTACGCAGTATTTT	CASSLPGLSTQYF
NA	TRBV7-2	NA	TRBJ1-4	TGTGCCAGCAGCTTTAAGGGGTTGGAAAAACTGTTTTTT	CASSFKGLEKLFF
NA	TRBV7-6	NA	TRBJ2-5	TGTGCCAGCAGCTTAGCGCGCGAGACCCAGTACTTC	CASSLARETQYF
NA	TRBV4-3	once	TRBJ2-7	TGCGCCAGCAGCCAAGTCCTCCGGGACTCCCAGTACTTC	CASSQVLRDSQYF
TRBD1	TRBV28	NA	TRBJ2-1	TGTGCCAGCAGTGCCCTAGGACAGGGGGCTTACAATGAGCAGTTCTTC	CASSALGQGAYNEQFF
NA	TRBV6-5	NA	TRBJ1-3	TGTGCCAGCAGTTACTCGGGACATCTATATTTT	CASSYSGHLYF
NA	TRBV6-6	NA	TRBJ1-2	TGTGCCAGCAGTTACTCGAGGGATGTTGGCTACACCTTC	CASSYSRDVGYTF
TRBD2	TRBV12-3/TRBV12-4	NA	TRBJ2-3	TGTGCCAGTGGTCCGGGACTAGAGACGTATTTT	CASGPGLETYF
TRBD1	TRBV3-1/TRBV3-2	NA	TRBJ1-3	TGTGCCAGCAGCTCTGGACAGGGCTCTGGAAACACCATATATTTT	CASSSGQGSGNTIYF
NA	TRBV7-9	NA	TRBJ1-3	TGTGCCAGCAGCCAGGCAGGGGTCCTCTCTGGAAACACCATATATTTT	CASSQAGVLSGNTIYF
NA	TRBV2	NA	TRBJ1-1	TGTGCCAGCAGAGATGGGGGGGCTCATTTCACTAACACTGAAGCTTTCTTT	CASRDGGAHFTNTEAFF
NA	TRBV30	NA	TRBJ1-1	TGTGCCCTCGGACAGACCAAGAACACTGAAGCTTTCTTT	CALGQTKNTEAFF
TRBD1	TRBV7-2	NA	TRBJ1-2	TGTGCCAGCAGTTATCCGGGACAGGGGGCAGGCTATGGCTACACCTTC	CASSYPGQGAGYGYTF
TRBD2	TRBV28	NA	TRBJ2-7	TGTGCCAGCAGTTCTAGACTAGCGGGAGCTTCCCACGAGCAGTACTTC	CASSSRLAGASHEQYF
TRBD1	TRBV6-5	once	TRBJ2-3	TGTGCCGTCAGGGGGACAGGGACAGATACGCAGTATTTT	CAVRGTGTDTQYF
TRBD2	TRBV11-2	once	TRBJ2-5	TGTGCCAGCAGCCCCGGACTAGCGGGAGGGGGAGAGACCCAGTACTTC	CASSPGLAGGGETQYF
TRBD1	TRBV25-1	NA	TRBJ2-2	TGTGCCAGCAGGCCCACAGGGGTCTACACCGGGGAGCTGTTTTTT	CASRPTGVYTGELFF
TRBD1	TRBV7-2	NA	TRBJ2-7	TGTGCCAGCAGCTCCCGACAGGGCCTCTACGAGCAGTACTTC	CASSSRQGLYEQYF
NA	TRBV5-8	NA	TRBJ2-7	TGTGCCAGCAGCTTTCCCGCCTACGAGCAGTACTTC	CASSFPAYEQYF